The 21 T cell receptor beta chains below were found in one sample sequenced in a study of molecular identifiers for immune sequencing clone quantification. TCRdb itself ran the PCR reads through MiXCR, one entry per CDR3 protein. Seen here are approximately 680,000 distinct CDR3 sequences, roughly 23% observed once, and the top ten hold 0.78%. Sequenced input: naive CD8+ T cells from blood, with Jurkat cell RNA spiked in. The sample's subset: FACS-sorted CD8+CD4-CCR7+CD45RA+ naive T cells. These receptors originate from a human donor in good health. Some libraries in this study had Jurkat cell RNA spiked in.

This clonotype was observed many times. The chain carries TRBV2 and TRBJ2-3; 9 bases line up with TRBD2. With 2 bases clipped from V and 0 bases from J, the junction kept 12 bases outside the gene matches. The CDR3 length is 19 residues. CDR1 and CDR2 (germline): SNHLY, FYNNEI. DNA of the CDR3: TGTGCCAGCAGTGAATGGTATTTCCTGACTAGCGGTAGCACAGATACGCAGTATTTT. The encoded protein is CASSEWYFLTSGSTDTQYF.

At least ten counts were recorded for this clonotype. This rearrangement joins TRBV28 to TRBJ2-7; TRBD1 is a possible D gene (6 bases). CDR3 length: 13 amino acids. V dropped 5 bases and J dropped 4 bases, with 12 bases sitting between them. Germline V CDR1 and CDR2: MDHEN, SYDVKM. The CDR3 loop is CASSPGTPYEQYF. The CDR3 DNA reads TGTGCCAGCAGTCCCGGGACACCTTACGAGCAGTACTTC. The variable domain in full, completed from reference TRBV28 and TRBJ2-7, reads DVKVTQSSRYLVKRTGEKVFLECVQDMDHENMFWYRQDPGLGLRLIYFSYDVKMKEKGDIPEGYSVSREKKERFSLILESASTNQTSMYLCASSPGTPYEQYFGPGTRLTVT.

This clonotype was detected only a few times. This chain joins TRBV4-3 and TRBJ1-1; 11 bases line up with TRBD1. V shed 0 bases and J 3 bases; nucleotides not matched to a gene: 6. The germline gives CDR1 LGHNA, CDR2 YSLEER. The CDR3 contains 17 residues. CDR3 amino acids: CASSQDLDRGPDTEAFF. The CDR3 DNA reads TGCGCCAGCAGCCAAGATTTGGACAGGGGGCCCGACACTGAAGCTTTCTTT.

In its sample, this clonotype was seen a few times. Given a much more abundant clone one base away, this may be a read error. The CDR3 protein is CASSLSQGPNTEAFF. In DNA form, the CDR3 reads TGTGCCAGCAGCCTAAGCCAGGGCCCAAACACTGAAGCTTTCTTT. The V gene is TRBV6-5, the J gene TRBJ1-1; tentative D call: TRBD1 (5 bases). In germline, CDR1 is MNHEY, CDR2 SVGAGI. This CDR3 is built from 15 residues. V gave up 6 bases and J gave up 2 bases, with 16 bases separating them.

This clonotype was counted ten times or more. The V gene is TRBV18, the J gene TRBJ2-7, with 9 bases that match TRBD1. The CDR3 extends over 15 amino acids. Per the germline V gene, CDR1 is KGHSH and CDR2 is LQKENI. The trim removed 8 bases at V and 2 bases at J, leaving 10 bases unmatched. CDR3 sequence: CASSPPGQGAYEQYF. DNA for the CDR3: TGTGCCAGCAGCCCTCCGGGACAGGGAGCCTACGAGCAGTACTTC.

The gene calls are TRBV6-2 or TRBV6-3 and TRBJ2-7, with 9 bases lining up with TRBD1. This CDR3 is built from 15 residues. Looked up from germline, CDR1 is MNHEY and CDR2 is SVGEGT. Trimming at V came to 2 bases and at J to 2 bases, leaving 4 bases not matched to a gene. CDR3 residues: CASSYRTGDPYEQYF. The CDR3 DNA follows: TGTGCCAGCAGTTACCGGACAGGGGACCCCTACGAGCAGTACTTC.

Of note for this clonotype: A much more abundant neighbour one base away suggests this may be a read error. The gene calls are TRBV20-1 and TRBJ2-7; maybe TRBD2 (6 bases). CDR1 DFQATT and CDR2 SNEGSKA come from the germline V gene (reference sequence). V lost 4 bases, J lost 0 bases, and 10 bases lay in between. The CDR3 contains 13 residues. For the CDR3, the DNA is TGCAGTGCTATAGGGACTCACTCCTACGAGCAGTACTTC. It translates to CSAIGTHSYEQYF.

Remarks on this clonotype: One end of the junction is discordant with germline, which a read error may explain. The chain employs TRBV4-3 and TRBJ2-1; 7 bases are shared with TRBD1. Germline V gene data show CDR1 as LGHNA and CDR2 as YSLEER. The CDR3 has 16 amino acids. CDR3 sequence reads: CASSQDWRQGANEQIF. The CDR3, as DNA: TGCGCCAGCAGCCAAGATTGGAGACAGGGTGCCAATGAGCAGATCTTC.

CDR3 sequence reads: CSADTSGGLQETQYF. DNA for the CDR3: TGCAGTGCTGATACTAGCGGGGGTCTCCAAGAGACCCAGTACTTC. V usage is TRBV20-1 and J usage is TRBJ2-5; 11 nucleotides agree with TRBD2. J was trimmed by 1 base and V by 5 bases; bases with no gene match: 6. This CDR3 has 15 amino acids. Germline V gives CDR1 DFQATT, CDR2 SNEGSKA (reference sequence).

This clonotype appeared many times. The gene calls are TRBV18 and TRBJ1-1; D is undetermined. The germline V gene encodes CDR1 KGHSH and CDR2 LQKENI. With 5 bases removed from V and 8 bases from J, the gap between germline ends came to 15 bases. The CDR3 is 13 residues long. The CDR3 bases are TGTGCCAGCTCAACGGGCAGGCCCTCCGAAGCTTTCTTT. It is translated as CASSTGRPSEAFF.

This sequence joins TRBV2 and TRBJ2-7, with 10 bases aligning to TRBD1. This CDR3 has 14 residues. Germline V lookup: CDR1 SNHLY, CDR2 FYNNEI. The trim removed 8 bases at V and 3 bases at J, leaving 7 bases unmatched. The CDR3 region has the DNA TGTGCCAGCCACCCCGGGGACAGGGGCTACGAGCAGTACTTC. Translation gives CASHPGDRGYEQYF.

This clonotype was found a few times. The chain recombines TRBV6-2 or TRBV6-3 with TRBJ2-7; tentative D call: TRBD2 (5 bases). Trimming removed 7 bases at V and 2 bases at J, with 12 bases between. Germline V lookup: CDR1 MNHEY, CDR2 SVGEGT. The CDR3 is made up of 13 amino acids. Here the CDR3 DNA reads TGTGCCAGCAACTACGGGATACCCTACGAGCAGTACTTC. It translates to CASNYGIPYEQYF.

CDR3 protein: CASSIDATGLFEQYF. For the CDR3, the DNA is TGTGCCAGTAGTATAGATGCGACAGGGTTGTTCGAGCAGTACTTC. The rearrangement links TRBV19 to TRBJ2-7; 7 bases align to TRBD1. The CDR3 is 15 residues long. Germline V gives CDR1 LNHDA, CDR2 SQIVND (reference sequence). V dropped 0 bases and J dropped 6; count of bases not matched to a gene: 8.

Details on this clonotype: Just one base apart from a much larger clone, this may be a read error. The chain is built from TRBV12-3 or TRBV12-4 and TRBJ1-4; unclear D gene. This CDR3 is 15 amino acids long. In DNA, the CDR3 is TGTACCAGCAGTTTACTTTCGGCAACTAATGAAAAACTGTTTTTT. It codes for CTSSLLSATNEKLFF.

This clonotype turned up a few times. CDR3 DNA sequence: TGCGCCAGCAGCCAAGATCGGGTGGCAGTTTCCTACGAGCAGTACTTC. Its protein is CASSQDRVAVSYEQYF. The chain has TRBV4-3 and TRBJ2-7; D ambiguous. Trimming removed 0 bases at V and 1 base at J, with 13 bases between. The germline V gene has CDR1 LGHNA and CDR2 YSLEER. The CDR3 totals 16 residues.

This clonotype was detected ten times or more. This chain connects TRBV7-9 to TRBJ2-3; D gene unclear. Germline V gives CDR1 SEHNR, CDR2 FQNEAQ (reference sequence). V was shortened by 1 base and J by 3 bases, with 2 bases between the two germline ends. This CDR3 is built from 12 residues. The CDR3: CASSLETDTQYF. DNA for the CDR3: TGTGCCAGCAGCTTAGAGACAGATACGCAGTATTTT. The whole variable domain, filled in from reference TRBV7-9 and TRBJ2-3, reads DTGVSQNPRHKITKRGQNVTFRCDPISEHNRLYWYRQTLGQGPEFLTYFQNEAQLEKSRLLSDRFSAERPKGSFSTLEIQRTEQGDSAMYLCASSLETDTQYFGPGTRLTVL.

The chain couples TRBV30 to TRBJ2-7, with 7 bases that match TRBD2. Trimming at V came to 3 bases and at J to 2 bases, leaving 1 base not matched to a gene. The CDR3 consists of 12 residues. Germline V gene data show CDR1 as GTSNPN and CDR2 as SVGIG (reference sequence). CDR3 coding DNA: TGTGCCTGGAGCAGCGGGGCCTACGAGCAGTACTTC. Encoded protein: CAWSSGAYEQYF. Variable domain in full (rest from reference TRBV30 and TRBJ2-7): SQTIHQWPATLVQPVGSPLSLECTVEGTSNPNLYWYRQAAGRGLQLLFYSVGIGQISSEVPQNLSASRPQDRQFILSSKKLLLSDSGFYLCAWSSGAYEQYFGPGTRLTVT.

The chain links TRBV7-2 to TRBJ2-5, with 8 bases matching TRBD1. Germline CDR1 and CDR2: SGHTA and FQGNSA. The CDR3 length is 15 residues. V trimming: 5 bases; J trimming: 0 bases; junction bases outside the gene matches: 5. The DNA for the CDR3 is TGTGCCAGCAGCAGGACAGGGTACGACCAAGAGACCCAGTACTTC. This codes for CASSRTGYDQETQYF.

This clonotype has a count of ten or more. The CDR3 spells CATSEREGWTDTQYF. CDR3 coding DNA: TGTGCCACCAGTGAACGGGAGGGCTGGACAGATACGCAGTATTTT. The J gene is TRBJ2-3, the V gene TRBV24-1; 8 bases are shared with TRBD2. J lost 3 bases, V lost 4 bases, and 5 bases had no gene match. The CDR3 consists of 15 residues. In germline, CDR1 is KGHDR, CDR2 SFDVKD.

V is TRBV27 and J is TRBJ2-3; 8 bases agree with TRBD2. The CDR3 has 16 residues. The J segment lost 1 base and the V segment lost 6 bases, leaving 9 bases of the junction unmatched. Germline V gene sequence: CDR1 MNHEY, CDR2 SMNVEV (reference sequence). As DNA, the CDR3 is TGTGCCAGCAGATCCGGGGGGGGGGACGGCACAGATACGCAGTATTTT. It is translated as CASRSGGGDGTDTQYF.

In its sample, this clonotype was seen a few times. V and J are TRBV7-9 and TRBJ2-5, with 15 bases that match TRBD2. V shed 6 bases and J 4 bases; nucleotides not matched to a gene: 6. In germline, CDR1 is SEHNR, CDR2 FQNEAQ (reference sequence). CDR3 length equals 16 residues. CDR3 coding DNA: TGTGCCAGCAGACGGGGACTAGCGGGAGGAGGAGAGACCCAGTACTTC. Its protein is CASRRGLAGGGETQYF.